A selection of T cell receptor beta chains follows, all from one sample in a study of regulatory T cells in long-lasting Graves disease. One entry per CDR3 protein results from TCRdb running MiXCR on the multiplex PCR reads. The sample lists around 450,000 distinct CDR3 sequences, roughly 21% occurring once. Sample: peripheral blood mononuclear cells (PBMCs), taken when the disease was refractory, from a patient treated with antithyroid drugs. These receptor sequences come from a female donor with Graves disease. The CDR3 runs from the conserved cysteine through the conserved F or W. Fields, in order: J gene, V gene, CDR3 protein.

>TRBJ2-7|TRBV19
CASTTSEGTYEQYF
>TRBJ2-7|TRBV20-1
CSARGSGTTYEQYF
>TRBJ1-1|TRBV10-3
CATGGGEDTEAFF
>TRBJ2-3|TRBV5-1
CASSHGTGRTDTQYF
>TRBJ2-7|TRBV3-1
CASSHIPGPSGEQYF
>TRBJ2-7|TRBV12-3/TRBV12-4
CACSHSGGEQYF
>TRBJ2-7|TRBV12-3/TRBV12-4
CASRTLLADEQYF
>TRBJ1-1|TRBV7-9
CASSFSPGGAEAEAFF
>TRBJ2-5|TRBV5-6
CASSFLTVQETQYF
>TRBJ1-4|TRBV7-6
CASSRYLTALATNEKLFF
>TRBJ1-6|TRBV12-5
CASGGQGEWSPLHF
>TRBJ1-5|TRBV5-6
CASSFIGTNQPQRF
>TRBJ1-1|TRBV29-1
CSVDRLTEAFF
>TRBJ2-7|TRBV20-1
CSASRVSSYEQYF
>TRBJ2-7|TRBV6-1
CASSESVRALSYEQYF
>TRBJ2-7|TRBV24-1
CATSETGTNYEQYF
>TRBJ2-1|TRBV28
CASSFGLAEYNEQFF
>TRBJ2-7|TRBV6-1
CASTPHGTSLSYEQYF
>TRBJ1-2|TRBV4-1
CASSLEGRGASANYGYTF
>TRBJ1-5|TRBV11-2
CASSSVPKVGQPQHF
>TRBJ2-2|TRBV28
CASSWGGELFF
>TRBJ2-2|TRBV28
CASSLDPGQGMVGELFF
>TRBJ2-7|TRBV28
CASSLGAHEQYF
>TRBJ2-7|TRBV28
CASSSAGRSSYEQYF